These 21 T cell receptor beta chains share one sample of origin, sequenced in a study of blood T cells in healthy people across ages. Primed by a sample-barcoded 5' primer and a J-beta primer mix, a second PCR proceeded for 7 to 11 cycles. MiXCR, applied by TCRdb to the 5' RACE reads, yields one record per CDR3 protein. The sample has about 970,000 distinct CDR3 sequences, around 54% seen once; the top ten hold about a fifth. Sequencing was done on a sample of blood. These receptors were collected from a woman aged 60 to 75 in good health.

CDR3 residues: CSARVPLAGIDYEQYF. CDR3 sequence (DNA): TGCAGTGCTAGAGTCCCACTAGCGGGGATAGACTACGAGCAGTACTTC. This rearrangement joins TRBV20-1 to TRBJ2-1; 10 bases line up with TRBD2. The better agreement between TRBJ2-7 and the DNA end casts doubt on the J call. Germline V gene data show CDR1 as DFQATT and CDR2 as SNEGSKA (reference sequence). CDR3 size: 16 residues.

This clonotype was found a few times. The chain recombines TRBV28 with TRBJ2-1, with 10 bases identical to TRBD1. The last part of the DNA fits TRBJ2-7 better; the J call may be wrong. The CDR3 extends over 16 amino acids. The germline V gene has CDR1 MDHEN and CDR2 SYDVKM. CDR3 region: CASSSRQGASYNEQYF. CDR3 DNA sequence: TGTGCCAGCAGTTCCCGACAGGGGGCTAGTTACAATGAGCAGTACTTC.

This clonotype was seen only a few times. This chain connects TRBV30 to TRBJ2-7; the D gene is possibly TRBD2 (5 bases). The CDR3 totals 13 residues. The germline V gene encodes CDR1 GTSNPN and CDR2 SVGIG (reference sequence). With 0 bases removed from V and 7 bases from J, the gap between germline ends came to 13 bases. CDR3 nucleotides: TGTGCCTGGAGTGTAATTCCGACGGGGGAGCAGTACTTC. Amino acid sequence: CAWSVIPTGEQYF.

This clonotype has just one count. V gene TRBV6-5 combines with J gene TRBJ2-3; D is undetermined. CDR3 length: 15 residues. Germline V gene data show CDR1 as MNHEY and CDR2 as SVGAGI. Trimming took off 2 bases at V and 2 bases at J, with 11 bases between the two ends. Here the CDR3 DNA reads TGTGCCAGCAGTTACGGGCGGACCCCCACAGATACGCAGTATTTT. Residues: CASSYGRTPTDTQYF.

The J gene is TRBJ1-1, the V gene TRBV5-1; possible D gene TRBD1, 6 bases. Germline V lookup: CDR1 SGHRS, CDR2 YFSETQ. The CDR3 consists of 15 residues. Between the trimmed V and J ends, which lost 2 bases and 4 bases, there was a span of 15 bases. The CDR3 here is CASSLVRRGGTEAFF. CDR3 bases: TGCGCCAGCAGCTTAGTACGCAGGGGAGGCACTGAAGCTTTCTTT.

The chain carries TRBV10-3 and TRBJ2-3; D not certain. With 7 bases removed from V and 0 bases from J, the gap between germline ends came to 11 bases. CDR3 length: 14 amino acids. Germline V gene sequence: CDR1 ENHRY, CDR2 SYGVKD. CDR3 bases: TGTGCCATCAATTCGAAACCGAGCACAGATACGCAGTATTTT. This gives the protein CAINSKPSTDTQYF.

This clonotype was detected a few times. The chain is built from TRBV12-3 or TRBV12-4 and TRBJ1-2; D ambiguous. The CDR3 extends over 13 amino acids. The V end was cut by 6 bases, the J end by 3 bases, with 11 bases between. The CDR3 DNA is TGTGCCAGCAGGGGAGGCCCCTACTATGGCTACACCTTC. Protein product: CASRGGPYYGYTF.

DNA for the CDR3: TGTGCCAGCAGAGGACAGGGGGCCTACAATGAGCAGTTCTTC. This translates into CASRGQGAYNEQFF. This sequence joins TRBV6-2 or TRBV6-3 and TRBJ2-1, with 10 bases matching TRBD1. The CDR3 has 14 residues. J gave up 2 bases and V 6 bases, and 1 base lay outside the gene matches. Looked up from germline, CDR1 is MNHEY and CDR2 is SVGEGT.

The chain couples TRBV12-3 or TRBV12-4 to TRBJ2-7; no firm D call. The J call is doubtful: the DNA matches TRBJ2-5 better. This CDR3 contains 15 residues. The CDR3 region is CASSLTHRPKETQYF. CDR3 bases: TGTGCCAGCAGCCTTACCCACAGACCGAAAGAGACCCAGTACTTC.

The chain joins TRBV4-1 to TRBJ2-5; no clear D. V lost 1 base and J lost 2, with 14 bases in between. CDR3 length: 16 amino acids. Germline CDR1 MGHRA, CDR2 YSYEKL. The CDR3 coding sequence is TGCGCCAGCAGCCAAGTACATCTAGTGTATCAAGAGACCCAGTACTTC. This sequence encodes CASSQVHLVYQETQYF.

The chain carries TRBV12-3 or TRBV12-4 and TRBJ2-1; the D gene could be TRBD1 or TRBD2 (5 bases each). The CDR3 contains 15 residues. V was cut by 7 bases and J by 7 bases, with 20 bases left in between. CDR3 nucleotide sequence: TGTGCCAGCACCCAAGAGGGTTGGGACCTGAATGAGCAGTTCTTC. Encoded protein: CASTQEGWDLNEQFF.

The CDR3 DNA reads TGTGCCAGCAGAATTGGCATGAACACTGAAGCTTTCTTT. Protein product: CASRIGMNTEAFF. The V gene is TRBV6-5, the J gene TRBJ1-1, with D uncertain. Trimming removed 6 bases from V and 0 bases from J, with 8 bases in between. This CDR3 contains 13 residues. Looked up from germline, CDR1 is MNHEY and CDR2 is SVGAGI.

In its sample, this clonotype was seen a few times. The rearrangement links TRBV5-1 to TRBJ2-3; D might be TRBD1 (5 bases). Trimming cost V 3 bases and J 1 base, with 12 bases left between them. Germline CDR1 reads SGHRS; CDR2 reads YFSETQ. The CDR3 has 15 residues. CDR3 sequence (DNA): TGCGCCAGCAGCTCTCTAGTAGGGGGCACAGATACGCAGTATTTT. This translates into CASSSLVGGTDTQYF.

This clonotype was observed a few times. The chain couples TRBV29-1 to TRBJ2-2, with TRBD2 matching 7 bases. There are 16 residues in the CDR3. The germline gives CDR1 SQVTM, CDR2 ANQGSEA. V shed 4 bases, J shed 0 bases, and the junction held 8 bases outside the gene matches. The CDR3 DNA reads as TGCAGCGTTGTTCGCACTAGCGCCGCGAACACCGGGGAGCTGTTTTTT. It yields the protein CSVVRTSAANTGELFF.

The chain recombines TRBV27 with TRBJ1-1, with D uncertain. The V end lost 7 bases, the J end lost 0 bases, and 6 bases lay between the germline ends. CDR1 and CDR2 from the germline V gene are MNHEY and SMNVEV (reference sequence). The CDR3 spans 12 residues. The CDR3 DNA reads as TGTGCCAGCATCAGCTTGAACACTGAAGCTTTCTTT. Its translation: CASISLNTEAFF.

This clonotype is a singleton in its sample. The CDR3 nucleotides read TGCAGTGCTAGAGCTCCTAGTCTCCCCTTCCATGAGCAGTTCTTC. This translates into CSARAPSLPFHEQFF. The V call is TRBV20-1, the J call TRBJ2-1; D remains ambiguous. V gave up 1 base and J gave up 8 bases, with 18 bases separating them. Per the germline V gene, CDR1 is DFQATT and CDR2 is SNEGSKA (reference sequence). This CDR3 region has 15 residues.

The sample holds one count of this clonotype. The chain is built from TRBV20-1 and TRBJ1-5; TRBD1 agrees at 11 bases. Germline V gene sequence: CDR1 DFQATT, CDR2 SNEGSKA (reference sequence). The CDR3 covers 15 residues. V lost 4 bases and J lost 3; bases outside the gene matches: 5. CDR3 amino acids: CSATGQGAINQPQHF. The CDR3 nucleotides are TGCAGTGCTACCGGACAGGGGGCGATCAATCAGCCCCAGCATTTT.

CDR3 DNA sequence: TGTGCCAGCAGCCCCGGACCGGGACAGGTGTACAATGAGCAGTTCTTC. This codes for CASSPGPGQVYNEQFF. The V call is TRBV13, the J call TRBJ2-1; the match to TRBD1 covers 8 bases. Trimming cost V 5 bases and J 4 bases; bases outside gene matches: 10. Per germline, CDR1 PRHDT and CDR2 FYEKMQ (reference sequence). This CDR3 region has 16 residues.

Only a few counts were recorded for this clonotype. This chain's CDR3 is CSSRTVGTEQFF. CDR3 sequence (DNA): TGCAGCTCTCGGACAGTGGGGACTGAGCAGTTCTTC. This rearrangement joins TRBV29-1 to TRBJ2-1; D possibly corresponds to TRBD1 (6 bases). The V gene's germline CDR1 is SQVTM and CDR2 ANQGSEA. The V end lost 8 bases, the J end lost 9 bases, and 17 bases lay between the germline ends. This CDR3 comprises 12 residues.

DNA of the CDR3: TGCGCCAGCAGCCAAGGTCTAGCGGGAGAAGATACGCAGTATTTT. Translated, it gives CASSQGLAGEDTQYF. This chain links TRBV4-1 with TRBJ2-3; 10 bases map to TRBD2. The J segment lost 5 bases and the V segment lost 1 base, leaving 3 bases of the junction unmatched. The CDR3 is 15 residues long. Germline values: CDR1 MGHRA, CDR2 YSYEKL.

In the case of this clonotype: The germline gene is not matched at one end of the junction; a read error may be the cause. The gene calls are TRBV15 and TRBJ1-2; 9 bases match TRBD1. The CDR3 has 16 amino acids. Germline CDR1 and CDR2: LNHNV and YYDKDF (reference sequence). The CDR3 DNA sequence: TGTGCCGCCAGCGGCCAGGACAGGGGTCGAAGCTATGGCTACACCTTC. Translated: CAASGQDRGRSYGYTF.